This TCR beta chain was sequenced during a study of T cell repertoires in cytomegalovirus infection. TCRdb ran MiXCR on the reads and lists one entry per CDR3 protein. The data hold 830,000 or so distinct CDR3 sequences, with around a third observed a single time. This clonotype was seen just once. The antigen remains undetermined. The sequence derives from a human donor in good health (CMV status not recorded). Some clones in this sample may be carry-over from other donors' samples. The starting material was cultured CD8+ T cells from PBMCs, obtained from culture after CMV antigen stimulation.

The CDR3 DNA sequence: TGTGCCACCAGTGCCCGACATGCTTATAGCGGCTACACCTTC. Its translation is CATSARHAYSGYTF. The chain employs TRBV24-1 and TRBJ1-2; D call uncertain. V was clipped by 5 bases and J by 8 bases, with 17 bases between them. This CDR3 is 14 amino acids long. Germline-derived CDR1 and CDR2 are KGHDR and SFDVKD.